This record covers a single T cell receptor (beta chain). PCR involved 60 Vbeta and 13 Jbeta primers. Clones were sequenced by immunoSEQ multiplex PCR, and TCRdb holds only the in-frame ones, with some missing. The profile covers nearly 200,000 clones, with 70% to 85% appearing a single time and 0.098% taken by the ten largest. This entry is derived from a study of cytomegalovirus exposure and HLA in healthy donors. The CDR3 covers 13 residues. The ends were cut back, 4 bases at V and 1 base at J, with 7 bases in the middle. From germline, CDR1 is LGHNA and CDR2 YSLEER. The sequencing input was PBMCs. The TCR was taken from a boy aged 2-9 years in good health and CMV-seronegative. The rearrangement uses TRBV4-3 and TRBJ1-2, with a possible D match to TRBD1 (5 bases). This chain's CDR3 is CASSRDSNYGYTF. The CDR3 bases are TGCGCCAGCAGCCGTGACAGTAACTATGGCTACACCTTC.